Following are 19 T cell receptor beta chains from one sample sequenced in a study of cytotoxic CD8 clonotypes in ibrutinib-treated CLL. Libraries were prepared by immunoSEQ multiplex PCR; TCRdb keeps only in-frame clonotypes and omits some of them. Among under 75,000 clones, roughly 71% were seen once, and the ten largest hold 43%. Here the sequenced sample was PBMCs, taken after 12 months of ibrutinib treatment. All receptors come from a human donor with chronic lymphocytic leukemia.

This rearrangement joins TRBV30 to TRBJ2-3; D may be TRBD1 or TRBD2 (6 bases each). Between the trimmed V and J ends, which lost 5 bases and 2 bases, there was a span of 11 bases. In germline, CDR1 is GTSNPN, CDR2 SVGIG (reference sequence). The CDR3 has 13 amino acids. The CDR3 DNA is TGTGCCTGGTTACGGGGGCCCACAGATACGCAGTATTTT. This translates into CAWLRGPTDTQYF.

CDR3 residues: CAISGDPMGGRAGEQFF. The CDR3 nucleotides are TGTGCCATCAGTGGAGACCCGATGGGCGGGAGGGCAGGTGAGCAGTTCTTC. The chain recombines TRBV10-3 with TRBJ2-1, with TRBD2 matching over 9 bases. The CDR3 sequence is 17 residues long. The V gene end was trimmed by 4 bases and the J gene end by 9 bases; junction bases not matched to a gene: 16. Germline assignment: CDR1 ENHRY and CDR2 SYGVKD.

This sequence joins TRBV7-9 and TRBJ2-1, with TRBD2 identical over 10 bases. Germline loops: CDR1 SEHNR, CDR2 FQNEAQ (reference sequence). With V trimmed by 3 bases and J by 2 bases, 4 bases remained unmatched. The CDR3 sequence is 16 residues long. Here the CDR3 reads CASSFGLAVAYNEQFF. In DNA form, the CDR3 reads TGTGCCAGCAGCTTCGGACTAGCGGTTGCCTACAATGAGCAGTTCTTC.

CDR3 coding DNA: TGCGCCAGCAGCGTTAGCGGGAGCGCCTACGAGCAGTACTTC. Translation: CASSVSGSAYEQYF. This chain connects TRBV5-1 to TRBJ2-7, with 9 nucleotides matching TRBD2. The CDR3 runs 14 residues. V shed 4 bases and J 2 bases; nucleotides not matched to a gene: 4. Germline CDR1 and CDR2: SGHRS and YFSETQ.

CDR3 loop: CATLQGLETQYF. Here the CDR3 DNA reads TGTGCCACCTTACAGGGCTTGGAGACCCAGTACTTC. The chain combines TRBV28 with TRBJ2-5; D may be TRBD1 (6 bases). V lost 10 bases and J lost 5, with 14 bases in between. The germline V gene has CDR1 MDHEN and CDR2 SYDVKM. The CDR3 is 12 amino acids. The whole variable domain, remainder taken from reference TRBV28 and TRBJ2-5, is DVKVTQSSRYLVKRTGEKVFLECVQDMDHENMFWYRQDPGLGLRLIYFSYDVKMKEKGDIPEGYSVSREKKERFSLILESASTNQTSMYLCATLQGLETQYFGPGTRLLVL.

The V call is TRBV7-2, the J call TRBJ2-2; D could derive from TRBD1 or TRBD2 (5 bases each). CDR3 size: 16 residues. Trimming stripped 1 base from V and 4 bases from J, with 13 bases between. Germline lookup yields CDR1 SGHTA and CDR2 FQGNSA. CDR3 DNA: TGTGCCAGCAGCTTAGTGTGGGGACGAGGCACCGGGGAGCTGTTTTTT. Amino acid sequence: CASSLVWGRGTGELFF.

The CDR3 reads CASSFGWNYGYTF. The CDR3 bases are TGTGCCAGCAGCTTTGGCTGGAACTATGGCTACACCTTC. This chain connects TRBV11-2 to TRBJ1-2, with D unclear. Between the trimmed V and J ends, which lost 3 bases and 2 bases, there was a span of 7 bases. The CDR3 spans 13 residues. The germline V gene has CDR1 SGHAT and CDR2 FQNNGV.

The rearrangement links TRBV7-7 to TRBJ2-6; TRBD1 is a possible D gene (6 bases). V was trimmed by 5 bases and J by 0 bases, leaving 20 bases between them. This CDR3 is 19 amino acids long. Germline CDR1 reads SSHAT; CDR2 reads FNYEAQ (reference sequence). The chain's CDR3 is CASSTQGGQLTSGANVLTF. The DNA of the CDR3 is TGTGCCAGCAGCACACAGGGCGGACAGTTAACCTCTGGGGCCAACGTCCTGACTTTC.

This clone turned up a few times. The genes are TRBV6-1 and TRBJ2-3, with 9 bases matching TRBD2. Trimming removed 7 bases from V and 4 bases from J; junction bases left unmatched: 9. CDR1 MNHNS and CDR2 SASEGT come from the germline V gene. The CDR3 length is 15 residues. Here the CDR3 reads CASTWAGGSADTQYF. The DNA of the CDR3 is TGTGCCAGCACCTGGGCGGGGGGGAGCGCAGATACGCAGTATTTT.

The chain carries TRBV6-1 and TRBJ2-3; D unclear. Per germline, CDR1 MNHNS and CDR2 SASEGT. There are 13 residues in the CDR3. Trimming stripped 8 bases from V and 5 bases from J, with 14 bases between. The CDR3 bases are TGTGCCAGCCGTAGCCAATTACAAGATACGCAGTATTTT. Its translation is CASRSQLQDTQYF.

This chain joins TRBV6-5 and TRBJ1-1; D is ambiguous. The V end lost 6 bases, the J end lost 10 bases, and 18 bases lay between the germline ends. The germline V gene encodes CDR1 MNHEY and CDR2 SVGAGI. The CDR3 loop spans 13 amino acids. The CDR3 region is CASRPLSDFGAFF. CDR3 nucleotide sequence: TGTGCCAGCAGACCCCTTTCGGACTTTGGAGCTTTCTTT.

The rearrangement uses TRBV5-1 and TRBJ1-2, with TRBD1 identical over 10 bases. The germline gives CDR1 SGHRS, CDR2 YFSETQ. The CDR3 loop spans 17 amino acids. J lost 6 bases, V lost 4 bases, and 15 bases had no gene match. CDR3 region: CASSREGQGTHLDGYTF. The CDR3 DNA sequence: TGCGCCAGCAGCCGGGAGGGACAGGGGACCCATTTGGATGGCTACACCTTC.

This clone was counted only a few times. This chain links TRBV28 with TRBJ2-3, with D tentatively TRBD2 (5 bases). The CDR3 runs to 15 residues. Trimming cost V 3 bases and J 3 bases, with 13 bases left between them. CDR1 is MDHEN and CDR2 is SYDVKM in the germline V gene. The CDR3 DNA reads as TGTGCCAGCAGTTTGGTGGGAGTGAGGACAGATACGCAGTATTTT. Translated, it gives CASSLVGVRTDTQYF.

This clone was seen once. The chain recombines TRBV2 with TRBJ2-1; 14 positions match TRBD2. The CDR3 is 15 amino acids. The V gene end was trimmed by 7 bases and the J gene end by 9 bases; junction bases not matched to a gene: 8. Germline V gene lookup returns CDR1 SNHLY and CDR2 FYNNEI. The CDR3 DNA sequence: TGTGCCAGCAATGGACTAGCGGGAGGAGGTAGTGAGCAGTTCTTC. Amino acids: CASNGLAGGGSEQFF.

The chain is built from TRBV27 and TRBJ2-2; no definite D call. Looked up from germline, CDR1 is MNHEY and CDR2 is SMNVEV (reference sequence). V was pared by 1 base and J by 2 bases, with 8 bases between. CDR3 size: 15 residues. CDR3 sequence reads: CASSLYGPNTGELFF. Here the CDR3 DNA reads TGTGCCAGCAGTTTATATGGACCCAACACCGGGGAGCTGTTTTTT.

The chain joins TRBV11-2 to TRBJ2-7; 10 bases agree with TRBD2. The CDR3 is 18 residues long. J was trimmed by 6 bases and V by 2 bases; bases with no gene match: 16. In germline, CDR1 is SGHAT, CDR2 FQNNGV. The CDR3 coding sequence is TGTGCCAGCAGCTTAATACTAGCGGGAAATCCTGTAGGTCTCGAGCAGTACTTC. Translation gives CASSLILAGNPVGLEQYF.

This chain uses TRBV2 with TRBJ1-2; maybe TRBD1 (5 bases). CDR3 length: 12 amino acids. Germline CDR1 and CDR2: SNHLY and FYNNEI. The V end lost 7 bases, the J end lost 4 bases, and 10 bases lay between the germline ends. CDR3 in amino acids: CASTRGSYGYTF. Here the CDR3 DNA reads TGTGCCAGCACCCGGGGCAGCTATGGCTACACCTTC.

This clone was counted between two and nine times. CDR3 loop: CAISGGEKLFF. The CDR3 bases are TGTGCCATCAGTGGGGGGGAAAAACTGTTTTTT. The chain links TRBV10-3 to TRBJ1-4, with D perhaps matching TRBD1 (5 bases). The germline V gene has CDR1 ENHRY and CDR2 SYGVKD. The CDR3 covers 11 residues. With 4 bases removed from V and 8 bases from J, the gap between germline ends came to 5 bases.

This rearrangement joins TRBV7-9 to TRBJ1-2; 8 positions agree with TRBD1. This CDR3 is built from 14 residues. The V segment lost 4 bases and the J segment 6 bases; nucleotides outside the gene matches: 7. The germline gives CDR1 SEHNR, CDR2 FQNEAQ (reference sequence). The DNA of the CDR3 is TGTGCCAGCAGCTCATGGGACAGGCTGAATGGCTACACCTTC. Translated: CASSSWDRLNGYTF.